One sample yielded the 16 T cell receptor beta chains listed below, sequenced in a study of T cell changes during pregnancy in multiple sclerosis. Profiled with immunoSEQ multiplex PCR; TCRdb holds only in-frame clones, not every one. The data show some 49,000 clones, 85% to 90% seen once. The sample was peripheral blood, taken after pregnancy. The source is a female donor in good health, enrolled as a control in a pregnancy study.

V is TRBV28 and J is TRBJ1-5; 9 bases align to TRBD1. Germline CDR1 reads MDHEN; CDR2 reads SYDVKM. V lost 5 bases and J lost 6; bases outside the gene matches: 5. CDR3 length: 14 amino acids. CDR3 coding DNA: TGTGCCAGCAGTGTACACAGGGGGCGTCAGCCCCAGCATTTT. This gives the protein CASSVHRGRQPQHF.

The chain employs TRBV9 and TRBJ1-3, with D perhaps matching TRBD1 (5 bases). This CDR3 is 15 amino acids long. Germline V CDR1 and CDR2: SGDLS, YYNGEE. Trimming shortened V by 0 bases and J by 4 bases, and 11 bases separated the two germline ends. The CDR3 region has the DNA TGTGCCAGCAGCGTAGAGGGGTCCCGGGGAAACACCATATATTTT. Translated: CASSVEGSRGNTIYF.

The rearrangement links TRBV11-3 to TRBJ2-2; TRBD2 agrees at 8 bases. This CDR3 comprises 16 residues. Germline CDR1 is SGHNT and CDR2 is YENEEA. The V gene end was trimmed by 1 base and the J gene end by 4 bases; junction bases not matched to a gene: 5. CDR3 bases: TGTGCCAGCAGCTTAGCGGGAGGGACCTTCACCGGGGAGCTGTTTTTT. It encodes CASSLAGGTFTGELFF. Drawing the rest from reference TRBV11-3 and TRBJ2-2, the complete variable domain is EAGVVQSPRYKIIEKKQPVAFWCNPISGHNTLYWYLQNLGQGPELLIRYENEEAVDDSQLPKDRFSAERLKGVDSTLKIQPAELGDSAVYLCASSLAGGTFTGELFFGEGSRLTVL.

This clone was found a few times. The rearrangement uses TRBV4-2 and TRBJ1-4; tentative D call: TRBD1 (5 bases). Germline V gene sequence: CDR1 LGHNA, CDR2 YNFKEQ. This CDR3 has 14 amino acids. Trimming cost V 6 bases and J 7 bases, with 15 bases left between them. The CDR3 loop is CASSGQGFSEKLFF. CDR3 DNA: TGTGCCAGCAGTGGGCAGGGTTTTAGTGAAAAACTGTTTTTT.

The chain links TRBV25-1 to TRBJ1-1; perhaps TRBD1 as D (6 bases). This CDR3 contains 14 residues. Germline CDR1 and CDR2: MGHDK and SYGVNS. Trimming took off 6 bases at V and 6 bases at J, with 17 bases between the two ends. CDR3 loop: CASSAVRGAAEAFF. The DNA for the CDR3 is TGTGCCAGCAGCGCCGTTCGGGGGGCCGCTGAAGCTTTCTTT.

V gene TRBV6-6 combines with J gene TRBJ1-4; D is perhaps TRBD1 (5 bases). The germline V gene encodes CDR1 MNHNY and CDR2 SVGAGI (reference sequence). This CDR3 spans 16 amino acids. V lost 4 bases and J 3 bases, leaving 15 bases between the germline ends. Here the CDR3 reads CASSSLGRESNEKLFF. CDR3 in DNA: TGTGCCAGCAGTTCATTGGGACGGGAGTCTAATGAAAAACTGTTTTTT.

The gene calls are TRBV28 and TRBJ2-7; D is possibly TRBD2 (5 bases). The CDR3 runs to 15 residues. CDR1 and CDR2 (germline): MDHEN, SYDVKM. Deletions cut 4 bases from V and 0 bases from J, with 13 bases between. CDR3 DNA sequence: TGTGCCAGCAGTTCTTTCCGGGAAGTCTCCTACGAGCAGTACTTC. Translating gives CASSSFREVSYEQYF.

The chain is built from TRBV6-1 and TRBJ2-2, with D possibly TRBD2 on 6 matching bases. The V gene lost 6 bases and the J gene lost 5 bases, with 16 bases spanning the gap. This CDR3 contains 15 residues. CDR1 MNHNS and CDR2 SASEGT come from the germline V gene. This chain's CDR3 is CASSNVAVKTGELFF. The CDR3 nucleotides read TGTGCCAGCAGCAACGTAGCGGTCAAGACCGGGGAGCTGTTTTTT.

CDR3 amino acids: CASGGYNQPQHF. The CDR3 DNA reads as TGTGCCAGCGGCGGGTACAATCAGCCCCAGCATTTT. The chain employs TRBV7-9 and TRBJ1-5; D gene ambiguous. V lost 8 bases and J lost 3, with 8 bases in between. The CDR3 spans 12 residues. Germline V lookup: CDR1 SEHNR, CDR2 FQNEAQ (reference sequence).

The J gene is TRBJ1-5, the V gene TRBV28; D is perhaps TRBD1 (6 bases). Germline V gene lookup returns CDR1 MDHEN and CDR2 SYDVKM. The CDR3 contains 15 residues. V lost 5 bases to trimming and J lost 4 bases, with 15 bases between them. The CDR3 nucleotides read TGTGCCAGCAGTCCCCCGACAGGCCGGAATCAGCCCCAGCATTTT. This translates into CASSPPTGRNQPQHF.

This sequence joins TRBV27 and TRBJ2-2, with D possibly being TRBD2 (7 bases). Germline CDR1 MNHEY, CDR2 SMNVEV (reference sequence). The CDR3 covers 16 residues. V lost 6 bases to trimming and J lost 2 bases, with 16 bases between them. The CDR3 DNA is TGTGCCAGCAGCCGAGGGGGGGGGCCAAACACCGGGGAGCTGTTTTTT. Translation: CASSRGGGPNTGELFF.

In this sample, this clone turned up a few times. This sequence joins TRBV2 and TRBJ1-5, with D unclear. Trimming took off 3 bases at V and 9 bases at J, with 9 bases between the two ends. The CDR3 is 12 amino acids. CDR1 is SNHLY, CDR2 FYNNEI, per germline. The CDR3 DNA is TGTGCCAGCAGTGAGGCGGGGAGGCCCCAGCATTTT. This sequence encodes CASSEAGRPQHF.

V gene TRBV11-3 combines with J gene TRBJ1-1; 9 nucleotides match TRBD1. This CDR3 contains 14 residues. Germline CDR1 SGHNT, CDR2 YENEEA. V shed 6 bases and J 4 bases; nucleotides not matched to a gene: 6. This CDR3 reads CASSPGQGSTEAFF. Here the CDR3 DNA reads TGTGCCAGCAGTCCCGGACAGGGGAGCACTGAAGCTTTCTTT.

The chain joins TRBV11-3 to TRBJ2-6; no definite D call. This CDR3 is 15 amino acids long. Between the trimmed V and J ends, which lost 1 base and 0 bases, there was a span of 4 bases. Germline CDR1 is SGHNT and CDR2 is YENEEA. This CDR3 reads CASSLGGSGANVLTF. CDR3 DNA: TGTGCCAGCAGCTTAGGCGGCTCTGGGGCCAACGTCCTGACTTTC.

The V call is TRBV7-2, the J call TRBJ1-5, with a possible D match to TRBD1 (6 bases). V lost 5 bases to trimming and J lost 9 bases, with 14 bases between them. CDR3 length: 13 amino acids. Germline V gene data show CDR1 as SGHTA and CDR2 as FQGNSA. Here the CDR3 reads CASSPGQSLPQHF. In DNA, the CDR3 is TGTGCCAGCAGCCCAGGACAGAGCCTGCCCCAGCATTTT.

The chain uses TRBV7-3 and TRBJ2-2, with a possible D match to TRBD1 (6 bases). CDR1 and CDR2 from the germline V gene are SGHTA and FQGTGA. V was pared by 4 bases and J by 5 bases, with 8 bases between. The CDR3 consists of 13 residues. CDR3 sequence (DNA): TGTGCCAGCAGCTCCCAGGGGACCGGGGAGCTGTTTTTT. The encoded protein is CASSSQGTGELFF.